The 17 T cell receptor beta chains below come from one sample, sequenced in a study of identical twins. TCRdb passed the 5' RACE reads through MiXCR, listing each CDR3 protein once. The sample holds approximately 670,000 distinct CDR3 sequences, approximately 6% seen once. What was sequenced was naive T cells sorted from blood. The receptors stem from a man aged 18 to 29 in good health.

Ten or more counts support this clonotype. The rearrangement links TRBV29-1 to TRBJ2-2; the D gene is possibly TRBD2 (6 bases). The CDR3 covers 14 residues. CDR1 is SQVTM, CDR2 ANQGSEA, per germline. V was shortened by 5 bases and J by 1 base, with 11 bases between the two germline ends. The CDR3 protein is CSVSKGGNTGELFF. As DNA, the CDR3 is TGCAGCGTTTCAAAGGGAGGGAACACCGGGGAGCTGTTTTTT.

The chain carries TRBV12-3 or TRBV12-4 and TRBJ1-5, with D maybe TRBD1 (5 bases). Trimming removed 4 bases at V and 1 base at J, with 14 bases between. The CDR3 length is 16 residues. The CDR3 loop reads CASSYKGFLSNQPQHF. CDR3 coding DNA: TGTGCCAGCAGTTACAAGGGGTTTTTGAGCAATCAGCCCCAGCATTTT.

In this sample, this clonotype turned up many times. J is TRBJ2-5 and V is TRBV9; D uncertain. CDR1 is SGDLS, CDR2 YYNGEE, per germline. The CDR3 runs to 15 residues. The V end was cut by 6 bases, the J end by 1 base, with 16 bases between. CDR3 protein: CASNIGGGTQETQYF. The CDR3 DNA follows: TGTGCCAGCAACATCGGCGGTGGAACCCAAGAGACCCAGTACTTC. The variable domain in full, completed from reference TRBV9 and TRBJ2-5, reads DSGVTQTPKHLITATGQRVTLRCSPRSGDLSVYWYQQSLDQGLQFLIQYYNGEERAKGNILERFSAQQFPDLHSELNLSSLELGDSALYFCASNIGGGTQETQYFGPGTRLLVL.

The rearrangement joins TRBV20-1 to TRBJ2-5; D unresolved. V lost 1 base, J lost 2 bases, and 8 bases lay in between. The germline CDR1 and CDR2 sequences are DFQATT and SNEGSKA (reference sequence). The CDR3 runs to 13 residues. The CDR3 here is CSARVDGQETQYF. The CDR3 DNA is TGCAGTGCTAGAGTCGACGGACAAGAGACCCAGTACTTC.

The chain links TRBV7-9 to TRBJ2-5, with D unclear. CDR1 and CDR2 (germline): SEHNR, FQNEAQ (reference sequence). Trimming took off 1 base at V and 4 bases at J, with 7 bases between the two ends. The CDR3 extends over 13 amino acids. CDR3 DNA: TGTGCCAGCAGCTTAGAACCGGTAGAGACCCAGTACTTC. Translation: CASSLEPVETQYF.

This clonotype was detected ten times or more. The chain recombines TRBV2 with TRBJ1-1; TRBD1 is a possible D gene (5 bases). Germline CDR1 reads SNHLY; CDR2 reads FYNNEI. There are 13 residues in the CDR3. Trimming removed 6 bases at V and 7 bases at J, with 15 bases between. The CDR3 spells CASRIDSALEAFF. DNA for the CDR3: TGTGCCAGCAGGATCGACAGTGCCCTTGAAGCTTTCTTT.

This clonotype appeared many times. The rearrangement uses TRBV5-1 and TRBJ2-1; 8 bases are shared with TRBD1. The trim removed 4 bases at V and 5 bases at J, leaving 8 bases unmatched. The length of the CDR3 is 15 residues. Germline-derived CDR1 and CDR2 are SGHRS and YFSETQ. In DNA, the CDR3 is TGCGCCAGCAGCAGGGACAGGAGGTCCGACAATGAGCAGTTCTTC. Residues: CASSRDRRSDNEQFF.

This clonotype was detected many times. V gene TRBV12-3 or TRBV12-4 combines with J gene TRBJ1-3; possibly TRBD1 for D (6 bases). V was clipped by 2 bases and J by 4 bases, with 12 bases between them. The CDR3 loop spans 15 amino acids. This CDR3 is CASSLWGPKGNTIYF. The CDR3 DNA is TGTGCCAGCAGTTTATGGGGGCCAAAAGGAAACACCATATATTTT.

This clonotype was observed a few times. The chain recombines TRBV7-3 with TRBJ1-2; 7 bases map to TRBD1. CDR3 size: 13 residues. Germline CDR1 SGHTA, CDR2 FQGTGA. J gave up 7 bases and V 4 bases, and 6 bases lay outside the gene matches. The CDR3 coding sequence is TGTGCCAGCAGCTCTTCGACAGGGCTTGGCTACACCTTC. It yields the protein CASSSSTGLGYTF.

This CDR3 is CATSRVVRGDQPQHF. The CDR3 DNA follows: TGTGCCACCAGCAGAGTTGTCAGGGGCGATCAGCCCCAGCATTTT. The chain joins TRBV15 to TRBJ1-5; possible D gene TRBD1, 6 bases. Trimming pared 1 base from V and 5 bases from J, leaving 12 bases between. This CDR3 region has 15 residues. Looked up from germline, CDR1 is LNHNV and CDR2 is YYDKDF (reference sequence).

The chain links TRBV28 to TRBJ2-7; D might be TRBD2 (6 bases). The CDR3 covers 15 residues. CDR1 and CDR2 (germline): MDHEN, SYDVKM. The V end was cut by 6 bases, the J end by 2 bases, with 17 bases between. The CDR3 DNA reads TGTGCCAGCAGCCTCGGGGGTAGCGGTGCCTACGAGCAGTACTTC. Translating gives CASSLGGSGAYEQYF.

This clonotype was seen at least ten times. The V gene is TRBV20-1, the J gene TRBJ2-7; D possibly matches TRBD1 or TRBD2 (5 bases each). Trimming stripped 5 bases from V and 6 bases from J, with 17 bases between. The CDR3 consists of 13 residues. CDR1 is DFQATT and CDR2 is SNEGSKA in the germline V gene (reference sequence). The chain's CDR3 is CSARDPFKGEQYF. The CDR3 coding sequence is TGCAGTGCTCGGGACCCCTTTAAGGGCGAGCAGTACTTC.

This clonotype was observed many times. The rearrangement links TRBV20-1 to TRBJ2-2; 7 nucleotides align to TRBD2. The CDR3 has 17 amino acids. Germline values: CDR1 DFQATT, CDR2 SNEGSKA (reference sequence). V lost 0 bases and J lost 3; bases outside the gene matches: 10. In DNA, the CDR3 is TGCAGTGCTAGAGATCAAAGAAGCGGGACGTACACCGGGGAGCTGTTTTTT. Its protein is CSARDQRSGTYTGELFF.

The genes are TRBV29-1 and TRBJ2-7; the match to TRBD2 covers 13 bases. V lost 6 bases to trimming and J lost 6 bases; unmatched junction nucleotides: 5. This CDR3 is 13 amino acids long. The V gene's germline CDR1 is SQVTM and CDR2 ANQGSEA. For the CDR3, the DNA is TGCAGCGTCCGGACTAGCGGGAGATCCGAGCAGTACGTC. Translated, it gives CSVRTSGRSEQYV.

This clonotype was picked up a small number of times. The rearrangement links TRBV5-1 to TRBJ2-1; D call uncertain. Per the germline V gene, CDR1 is SGHRS and CDR2 is YFSETQ. This CDR3 is 14 amino acids long. The germline V and J ends were trimmed by 0 bases and 10 bases, with 14 bases remaining between them. CDR3: CASSLEHSRGEQFF. The CDR3 bases are TGCGCCAGCAGCTTGGAGCACTCGCGCGGCGAGCAGTTCTTC.

This clonotype turned up a few times. The chain uses TRBV20-1 and TRBJ2-7, with D perhaps assigned TRBD1 or TRBD2 (5 bases each). The CDR3 runs to 15 residues. The germline CDR1 and CDR2 sequences are DFQATT and SNEGSKA (reference sequence). The V end was cut by 0 bases, the J end by 4 bases, with 16 bases between. The CDR3 is CSAREGEHRPYEQYF. The DNA of the CDR3 is TGCAGTGCTAGAGAGGGGGAACACCGGCCATACGAGCAGTACTTC.

This clonotype was seen only a few times. The J gene is TRBJ2-1, the V gene TRBV19, with 8 bases fitting TRBD2. The germline V gene encodes CDR1 LNHDA and CDR2 SQIVND (reference sequence). With V trimmed by 11 bases and J by 3 bases, 9 bases remained unmatched. This CDR3 comprises 14 residues. CDR3 region: CAVGIAGIYNEQFF. In nucleotides, the CDR3 is TGTGCCGTAGGGATAGCGGGGATCTACAATGAGCAGTTCTTC.